A single sample is the source of the 9 T cell receptor beta chains below, sequenced in a study of metastatic and nonmetastatic thyroid tumors. Patients underwent thyroid surgery, and none had received any treatment before it. TCRdb re-called clones from the PCR reads using MiXCR. The sample comprises roughly 23,000 clones, more than 15% of which are singletons, and approximately 2.9% rests with the top ten. The material sequenced was adjacent normal tissue. These receptors were obtained from a male donor with papillary thyroid cancer or a benign thyroid nodule (not recorded which). Some clones in this sample may be carry-over from other donors' samples.

This clone showed up many times. The V call is TRBV9, the J call TRBJ1-1; no clear D gene. The CDR3 is 13 amino acids. Looked up from germline, CDR1 is SGDLS and CDR2 is YYNGEE. The V end was cut by 4 bases, the J end by 1 base, with 8 bases between. CDR3 in amino acids: CASSFRPNTEAFF. For the CDR3, the DNA is TGTGCCAGCAGCTTCCGACCGAACACTGAAGCTTTCTTT.

This clone is labeled medium-sized. This chain uses TRBV5-1 with TRBJ2-7, with 10 nucleotides matching TRBD1. This CDR3 is built from 13 residues. Losses at the gene ends were 5 bases for V and 3 bases for J; bases not matched to a gene: 2. Germline V gene lookup returns CDR1 SGHRS and CDR2 YFSETQ. The CDR3 coding sequence is TGCGCCAGCAGGCGGGACAGGGGCTACGAGCAGTACTTC. Translating it yields CASRRDRGYEQYF.

The V gene is TRBV2, the J gene TRBJ2-3; 8 bases match TRBD2. The CDR3 totals 18 residues. The germline gives CDR1 SNHLY, CDR2 FYNNEI. Trimming at V came to 8 bases and at J to 3 bases, leaving 19 bases not matched to a gene. The CDR3: CASGGISGSGFATDTQYF. In nucleotides, the CDR3 is TGTGCCAGCGGCGGAATAAGCGGGAGCGGATTTGCAACAGATACGCAGTATTTT.

This clone was picked up many times. Mismatch with germline at one junction end may stem from a read error. The V gene is TRBV2, the J gene TRBJ1-1, with D uncertain. Germline V lookup: CDR1 SNHLY, CDR2 FYNNEI. This CDR3 is built from 13 residues. The CDR3: CASNSGLNAEAFF. The CDR3 bases are TGTGCCAGCAATTCGGGTCTGAACGCTGAAGCTTTCTTT.

This clone was detected only a few times. Other nucleotide sequences in the sample specify the same CDR3. V usage is TRBV2 and J usage is TRBJ2-2; 7 nucleotides line up with TRBD1. The CDR3 sequence is 16 residues long. In germline, CDR1 is SNHLY, CDR2 FYNNEI. Trimming at V came to 5 bases and at J to 2 bases, leaving 8 bases not matched to a gene. The CDR3 nucleotides read TGTGCCAGCAGTCGGGACAGCCCTCTAAACACCGGGGAGCTGTTTTTT. Translating gives CASSRDSPLNTGELFF.

This clone came up a few times. V is TRBV6-1 and J is TRBJ2-3, with 7 bases that match TRBD2. There are 14 residues in the CDR3. With V trimmed by 4 bases and J by 1 base, 2 bases remained unmatched. Germline lookup yields CDR1 MNHNS and CDR2 SASEGT. The CDR3 reads CASSVAGGTDTQYF. As DNA, the CDR3 is TGTGCCAGCAGTGTCGCGGGGGGCACAGATACGCAGTATTTT.

This clone has a count of ten or more. This chain links TRBV20-1 with TRBJ1-4; unclear D gene. The CDR3 has 12 residues. Trimming removed 1 base from V and 11 bases from J, with 11 bases in between. The germline gives CDR1 DFQATT, CDR2 SNEGSKA (reference sequence). CDR3 residues: CSARVQPGKLFF. CDR3 nucleotides: TGCAGTGCTAGAGTACAACCGGGGAAACTGTTTTTT.

This clone is categorized as medium-sized. The chain uses TRBV11-1 and TRBJ2-7, with TRBD1 matching over 10 bases. The CDR3 sequence is 15 residues long. V lost 5 bases and J lost 0; bases outside the gene matches: 4. CDR1 and CDR2 from the germline V gene are SGHAT and FQDESV (reference sequence). This CDR3 is CASSRQGASSYEQYF. In DNA, the CDR3 is TGTGCCAGCAGCCGACAGGGGGCCAGCTCCTACGAGCAGTACTTC.

A few counts support this clone. The chain combines TRBV14 with TRBJ1-6; D is undetermined. V lost 0 bases and J 9 bases, leaving 3 bases between the germline ends. The CDR3 length is 12 residues. Germline V gene data show CDR1 as SGHDN and CDR2 as FVKESK. Here the CDR3 DNA reads TGTGCCAGCAGCCAAGAGGGTTCACCCCTCCACTTT. Protein product: CASSQEGSPLHF.